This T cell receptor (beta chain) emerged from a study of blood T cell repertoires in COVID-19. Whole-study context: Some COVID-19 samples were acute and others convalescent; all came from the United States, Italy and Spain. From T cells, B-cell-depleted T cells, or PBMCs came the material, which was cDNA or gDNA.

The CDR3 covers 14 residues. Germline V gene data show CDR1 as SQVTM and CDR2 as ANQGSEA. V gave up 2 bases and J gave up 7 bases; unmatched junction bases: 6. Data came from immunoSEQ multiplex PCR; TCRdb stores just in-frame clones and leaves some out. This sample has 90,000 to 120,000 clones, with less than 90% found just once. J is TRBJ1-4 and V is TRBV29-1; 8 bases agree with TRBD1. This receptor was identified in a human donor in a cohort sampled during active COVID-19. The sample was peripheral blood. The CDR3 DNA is TGCAGCGTTGAATTTGGACAGGGTTTTGAAAAACTGTTTTTT. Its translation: CSVEFGQGFEKLFF.